The 25 T cell receptor beta chains below come from one sample, sequenced in a study of cytomegalovirus exposure and HLA in healthy donors. A multiplex PCR was run with 60 Vbeta primers and 13 Jbeta primers. The data were produced by immunoSEQ multiplex PCR, yet TCRdb's version contains in-frame clones alone and is incomplete. In the table there are over 150,000 clones, about four fifths of which are singletons. The sequenced sample was PBMCs. The receptors here all came from a man aged 25 to 40 in good health and CMV-seronegative.

V and J are TRBV18 and TRBJ1-2; D remains unclear. This CDR3 spans 16 amino acids. The germline gives CDR1 KGHSH, CDR2 LQKENI. Deletions cut 3 bases from V and 0 bases from J, with 14 bases between. The CDR3 DNA reads as TGTGCCAGCTCACCTCCGGGGTGGGAGCCTAACTATGGCTACACCTTC. Translated: CASSPPGWEPNYGYTF.

The chain couples TRBV7-2 to TRBJ1-5; 8 bases are a match to TRBD1. Germline trimming cut 5 bases from V and 10 bases from J; bases unmatched to any gene: 13. CDR1 SGHTA and CDR2 FQGNSA come from the germline V gene. The CDR3 totals 15 residues. Written as DNA, the CDR3 is TGTGCCAGCAGCCCAGGGGGCAGGGTTGTAGAACCCCAGCATTTT. Translated, it gives CASSPGGRVVEPQHF.

The chain is built from TRBV2 and TRBJ1-3, with a weak D call TRBD1 (5 bases). V was clipped by 7 bases and J by 4 bases, with 14 bases between them. The CDR3 is 14 amino acids. Germline assignment: CDR1 SNHLY and CDR2 FYNNEI. CDR3 DNA: TGTGCCAGCACCGTTGACAGACTCGGAAACACCATATATTTT. Translation: CASTVDRLGNTIYF.

The chain employs TRBV10-1 and TRBJ1-2; D unresolved. Germline V gives CDR1 WNHNN, CDR2 SYGVQD (reference sequence). The CDR3 is 14 amino acids. V was trimmed by 5 bases and J by 0 bases, leaving 10 bases between them. CDR3 bases: TGCGCCAGCAGTCCGGACGGGACTAACTATGGCTACACCTTC. Protein sequence: CASSPDGTNYGYTF.

The CDR3 coding sequence is TGTGCCAGCAGTGCCCAACTAGCGGGGCTCACAGATACGCAGTATTTT. The encoded protein is CASSAQLAGLTDTQYF. This chain joins TRBV27 and TRBJ2-3, with 10 bases fitting TRBD2. There are 16 residues in the CDR3. Germline V gene data show CDR1 as MNHEY and CDR2 as SMNVEV (reference sequence). The junction had 7 bases not matched to a gene; V was cut back by 5 bases and J by 2 bases.

This rearrangement joins TRBV7-2 to TRBJ2-3; TRBD2 is a possible D gene (5 bases). The germline gives CDR1 SGHTA, CDR2 FQGNSA. The V and J ends lost 2 bases and 6 bases respectively, with 12 bases between them. The CDR3 has 14 residues. The CDR3 DNA is TGTGCCAGCAGCTTAAGCCCCTCGGGGGATACGCAGTATTTT. Translated: CASSLSPSGDTQYF.

The chain employs TRBV7-8 and TRBJ2-1; D gene uncertain. Trimming shortened V by 0 bases and J by 6 bases, and 12 bases separated the two germline ends. CDR3 length equals 15 residues. Germline loops: CDR1 SGHVS, CDR2 FQNEAQ. The CDR3 DNA is TGTGCCAGCAGCTTAGCCGTGGGTCAGGTCAATGAGCAGTTCTTC. This encodes CASSLAVGQVNEQFF.

Only one count was recorded for this clone. The chain carries TRBV19 and TRBJ2-7; 10 bases agree with TRBD2. Unmatched junction bases numbered 8, after V lost 6 bases and J lost 3 bases. Germline V gene lookup returns CDR1 LNHDA and CDR2 SQIVND (reference sequence). This CDR3 spans 15 amino acids. This CDR3 reads CASSSPGLAHYEQYF. The CDR3 nucleotides read TGTGCCAGTAGCTCCCCGGGACTAGCGCACTACGAGCAGTACTTC.

The rearrangement joins TRBV6-6 to TRBJ2-7; 7 bases are a match to TRBD2. This CDR3 contains 16 residues. CDR1 and CDR2 (germline): MNHNY, SVGAGI (reference sequence). Trimming at V came to 0 bases and at J to 2 bases, leaving 7 bases not matched to a gene. In DNA, the CDR3 is TGTGCCAGCAGTTACTCGACGCCGGGAGGAACCTACGAGCAGTACTTC. It is translated as CASSYSTPGGTYEQYF.

The sample holds a few counts of this clone. This chain connects TRBV5-4 to TRBJ1-1, with TRBD1 as a possible D gene (5 bases). CDR1 is SGHNT, CDR2 YYREEE, per germline (reference sequence). V was trimmed by 1 base and J by 3 bases, leaving 13 bases between them. The CDR3 totals 15 residues. The CDR3 is CASSLKKGLHTEAFF. CDR3 nucleotides: TGTGCCAGCAGCTTGAAAAAGGGACTGCACACTGAAGCTTTCTTT.

The rearrangement links TRBV5-6 to TRBJ1-5; TRBD1 matches 9 bases. J was trimmed by 6 bases and V by 0 bases; bases with no gene match: 7. The CDR3 is 16 residues long. Germline-derived CDR1 and CDR2 are SGHDT and YYEEEE. The CDR3 region has the DNA TGTGCCAGCAGCTTGGGGGGACAGGGAGCTTTTCAGCCCCAGCATTTT. It encodes CASSLGGQGAFQPQHF.

The V call is TRBV7-2, the J call TRBJ1-2; 12 nucleotides line up with TRBD1. The germline V gene encodes CDR1 SGHTA and CDR2 FQGNSA. This CDR3 comprises 14 residues. The junction had 5 bases not matched to a gene; V was cut back by 4 bases and J by 8 bases. CDR3 region: CASSSGTGGSGYTF. The CDR3 bases are TGTGCCAGCAGCTCCGGGACAGGGGGCAGCGGCTACACCTTC.

V usage is TRBV10-2 and J usage is TRBJ1-5; possibly TRBD1 for D (5 bases). Trimming took off 2 bases at V and 1 base at J, with 9 bases between the two ends. Germline V gives CDR1 WSHSY, CDR2 SAAADI. CDR3 size: 15 residues. CDR3 bases: TGCGCCAGCAGTGAGCCCGGGGGAAGCAATCAGCCCCAGCATTTT. The encoded protein is CASSEPGGSNQPQHF.

This chain connects TRBV19 to TRBJ1-1, with a weak D call TRBD1 (5 bases). V gave up 3 bases and J gave up 1 base, with 9 bases separating them. The CDR3 has 14 amino acids. The germline V gene has CDR1 LNHDA and CDR2 SQIVND (reference sequence). CDR3 in amino acids: CASSMGHPNTEAFF. The DNA of the CDR3 is TGTGCCAGTAGTATGGGGCACCCGAACACTGAAGCTTTCTTT.

This sequence joins TRBV10-3 and TRBJ1-5, with D maybe TRBD1 (5 bases). Trimming removed 9 bases from V and 0 bases from J, with 12 bases in between. Germline V lookup: CDR1 ENHRY, CDR2 SYGVKD. The CDR3 runs to 14 residues. The CDR3 nucleotides are TGTGCCATATCAGACAGCTATAGCAATCAGCCCCAGCATTTT. It codes for CAISDSYSNQPQHF.

This chain's CDR3 is CASSLGQGVLSYEQYF. CDR3 in DNA: TGTGCCAGCAGTTTAGGGCAGGGGGTCCTGTCCTACGAGCAGTACTTC. This sequence joins TRBV27 and TRBJ2-7; 7 nucleotides line up with TRBD1. Germline CDR1 and CDR2: MNHEY and SMNVEV (reference sequence). J lost 1 base, V lost 2 bases, and 8 bases had no gene match. The CDR3 spans 16 residues.

The chain uses TRBV11-3 and TRBJ2-2; D remains unclear. Germline assignment: CDR1 SGHNT and CDR2 YENEEA. V lost 4 bases and J 7 bases, leaving 13 bases between the germline ends. The CDR3 sequence is 14 residues long. This CDR3 is CASSYNSFGGELFF. CDR3 coding DNA: TGTGCCAGCAGCTATAACAGCTTTGGCGGGGAGCTGTTTTTT.

V usage is TRBV4-3 and J usage is TRBJ2-3; D might be TRBD1 (6 bases). The germline gives CDR1 LGHNA, CDR2 YSLEER. This CDR3 spans 14 amino acids. V was pared by 0 bases and J by 4 bases, with 8 bases between. The CDR3 protein is CASSQDHRADTQYF. As DNA, the CDR3 is TGCGCCAGCAGCCAAGATCACAGGGCAGATACGCAGTATTTT.

The genes are TRBV18 and TRBJ1-1; D ambiguous. The CDR3 is 14 residues long. Germline lookup yields CDR1 KGHSH and CDR2 LQKENI. Trimming cost V 2 bases and J 5 bases, with 12 bases left between them. The CDR3 loop reads CASSPEGPGTEAFF. The DNA for the CDR3 is TGTGCCAGCTCACCAGAAGGCCCGGGGACTGAAGCTTTCTTT. Together with reference TRBV18 and TRBJ1-1, the CDR3 gives the full variable domain: NAGVMQNPRHLVRRRGQEARLRCSPMKGHSHVYWYRQLPEEGLKFMVYLQKENIIDESGMPKERFSAEFPKEGPSILRIQQVVRGDSAAYFCASSPEGPGTEAFFGQGTRLTVV.

V is TRBV27 and J is TRBJ1-1; D unresolved. The germline gives CDR1 MNHEY, CDR2 SMNVEV (reference sequence). The V and J ends lost 5 bases and 9 bases respectively, with 25 bases between them. The CDR3 has 16 amino acids. CDR3 residues: CASSPPPRRGLDQAFF. In DNA, the CDR3 is TGTGCCAGCAGTCCACCCCCCCGGCGAGGGTTGGACCAAGCTTTCTTT.

The V and J genes are TRBV9 and TRBJ2-1; 9 bases match TRBD2. V lost 0 bases to trimming and J lost 8 bases; unmatched junction nucleotides: 6. Looked up from germline, CDR1 is SGDLS and CDR2 is YYNGEE. The CDR3 consists of 15 residues. DNA of the CDR3: TGTGCCAGCAGCGTAGAGCTAGCGGGAAAGTATGAGCAGTTCTTC. Its translation is CASSVELAGKYEQFF.

The chain links TRBV30 to TRBJ1-5, with 9 positions matching TRBD1. The junction had 2 bases not matched to a gene; V was cut back by 2 bases and J by 3 bases. Germline loops: CDR1 GTSNPN, CDR2 SVGIG (reference sequence). This CDR3 has 14 amino acids. CDR3 region: CAWSTGGFNQPQHF. CDR3 nucleotides: TGTGCCTGGAGTACAGGGGGCTTCAATCAGCCCCAGCATTTT.

This rearrangement joins TRBV5-1 to TRBJ2-1; 8 nucleotides line up with TRBD2. Trimming at V came to 1 base and at J to 6 bases, leaving 12 bases not matched to a gene. The CDR3 consists of 17 residues. Germline V gene lookup returns CDR1 SGHRS and CDR2 YFSETQ. CDR3 DNA: TGCGCCAGCAGCTTGTCGCCCCTAGCGGGTCGAACCAATGAGCAGTTCTTC. Translation gives CASSLSPLAGRTNEQFF.

V gene TRBV9 combines with J gene TRBJ2-7; D is perhaps TRBD1 (5 bases). This CDR3 region has 14 residues. The germline V gene has CDR1 SGDLS and CDR2 YYNGEE. V was pared by 3 bases and J by 2 bases, with 12 bases between. CDR3 sequence: CASSGETATYEQYF. The DNA for the CDR3 is TGTGCCAGCAGCGGAGAGACAGCCACCTACGAGCAGTACTTC.

The rearrangement uses TRBV19 and TRBJ2-5; possible D gene TRBD1, 6 bases. With 6 bases removed from V and 0 bases from J, the gap between germline ends came to 17 bases. Germline loops: CDR1 LNHDA, CDR2 SQIVND (reference sequence). This CDR3 spans 16 amino acids. The CDR3 is CASRPQGEGYQETQYF. The CDR3 bases are TGTGCCAGTAGACCACAGGGAGAAGGGTACCAAGAGACCCAGTACTTC.